This entry features one T cell receptor beta chain sequence. This entry is derived from a study of T cell responses to AZD1222 COVID-19 vaccine. Study at large: Both about-4-week and about-12-week second-dose recipients were combined.

The germline V gene encodes CDR1 SGHTA and CDR2 FQGNSA. J was trimmed by 6 bases and V by 8 bases; bases with no gene match: 9. The CDR3 has 14 amino acids. Repertoires were generated with immunoSEQ multiplex PCR, while TCRdb's copy carries only in-frame clones and drops some. The repertoire holds 140,000 to 150,000 clones, with around nine tenths as singletons. The chain recombines TRBV7-2 with TRBJ1-4; 7 bases match TRBD1. This specimen consisted of peripheral blood, obtained on day 0 of AZD1222 vaccination. The source is an adult in good health. The CDR3 DNA reads as TGTGCCAGCGGAAGGGACAGACTTTATGAAAAACTGTTTTTT. Encoded protein: CASGRDRLYEKLFF.